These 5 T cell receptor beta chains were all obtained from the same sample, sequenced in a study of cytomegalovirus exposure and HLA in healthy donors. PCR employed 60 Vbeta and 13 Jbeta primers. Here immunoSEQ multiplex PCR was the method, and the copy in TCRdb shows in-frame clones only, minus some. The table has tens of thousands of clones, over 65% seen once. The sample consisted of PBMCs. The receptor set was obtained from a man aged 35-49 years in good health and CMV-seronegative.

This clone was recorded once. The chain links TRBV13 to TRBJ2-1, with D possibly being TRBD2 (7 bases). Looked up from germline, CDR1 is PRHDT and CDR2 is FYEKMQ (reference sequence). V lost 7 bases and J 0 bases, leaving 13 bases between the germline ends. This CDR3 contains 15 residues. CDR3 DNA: TGTGCCAGCACCTTCGGGGGGCGCTCCTACAATGAGCAGTTCTTC. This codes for CASTFGGRSYNEQFF.

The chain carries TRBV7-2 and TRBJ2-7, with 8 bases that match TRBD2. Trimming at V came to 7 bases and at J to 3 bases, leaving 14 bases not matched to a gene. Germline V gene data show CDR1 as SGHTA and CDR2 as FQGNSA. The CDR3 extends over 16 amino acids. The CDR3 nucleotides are TGTGCCAGCACCCCGTCGGGCGGGAGGTCCGTCTACGAGCAGTACTTC. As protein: CASTPSGGRSVYEQYF.

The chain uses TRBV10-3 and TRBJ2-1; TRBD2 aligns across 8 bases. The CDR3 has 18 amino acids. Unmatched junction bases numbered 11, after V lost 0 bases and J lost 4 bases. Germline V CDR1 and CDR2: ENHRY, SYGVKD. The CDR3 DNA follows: TGTGCCATCAGTGAGTCGGGAAGCGGGAGTACGTTGTACAATGAGCAGTTCTTC. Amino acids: CAISESGSGSTLYNEQFF.

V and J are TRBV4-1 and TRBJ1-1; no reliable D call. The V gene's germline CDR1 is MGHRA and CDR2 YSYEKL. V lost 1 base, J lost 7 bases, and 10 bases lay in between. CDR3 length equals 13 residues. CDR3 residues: CASSQVGGLEAFF. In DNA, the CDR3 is TGCGCCAGCAGCCAAGTGGGTGGACTTGAAGCTTTCTTT.

CDR3 region: CASSLVWGGRDNNEQFF. The CDR3 DNA follows: TGTGCCAGCAGCTTAGTATGGGGCGGGAGGGACAACAATGAGCAGTTCTTC. The chain has TRBV7-6 and TRBJ2-1, with TRBD2 matching over 9 bases. Germline CDR1 and CDR2: SGHVS and FNYEAQ. The V segment lost 1 base and the J segment 5 bases; nucleotides outside the gene matches: 9. The CDR3 consists of 17 residues.